This T cell receptor (beta chain) emerged from a study of cytomegalovirus exposure and HLA in healthy donors. Background on the study: A previous analysis identified approximately 110 million unique TCR beta sequences derived from roughly 190 million T cells. Notes on the study in general: CMV serostatus was the sole immune exposure information available. In most subjects, TCR beta sequences reportedly gave accurate predictions of HLA-A and HLA-B alleles. In a later analysis, common viral pathogens appeared linked to several of the most significant clusters.

Amplification used 60 Vbeta primers and 13 Jbeta primers. Clones were read by immunoSEQ multiplex PCR, and TCRdb kept only the in-frame ones, dropping some. The data contain about 130,000 clones, about 77% of them seen just once; the ten biggest clones take up 1.1% to 1.5%. As to this clone: What it binds is not known.

V lost 1 base, J lost 15 bases, and 10 bases lay in between. CDR1 and CDR2 (germline): MDHEN, SYDVKM. There are 11 residues in the CDR3. Material: PBMCs. The chain uses TRBV28 and TRBJ2-1; D is possibly TRBD2 (5 bases). This receptor was obtained from a woman in her thirties or forties in good health and CMV-seronegative. The DNA of the CDR3 is TGTGCCAGCAGTTTATCTCGGGAATTGTTCTTC. This codes for CASSLSRELFF. Using reference TRBV28 and TRBJ2-1 for the parts outside the CDR3, the full variable domain is DVKVTQSSRYLVKRTGEKVFLECVQDMDHENMFWYRQDPGLGLRLIYFSYDVKMKEKGDIPEGYSVSREKKERFSLILESASTNQTSMYLCASSLSRELFFGPGTRLTVL.